Listed below are T cell receptor beta chains from one sample, sequenced in a study of cytomegalovirus exposure and HLA in healthy donors. Here immunoSEQ multiplex PCR was the method, and the copy in TCRdb shows in-frame clones only, minus some. The sample has about 160,000 clones, around 72% seen once. The sample consisted of PBMCs. The receptors derive from a woman aged 50 to 60 in good health and CMV-seropositive. CDR3s include the opening cysteine and the closing phenylalanine or tryptophan. Each record gives: clone size, J gene, D gene, V gene, CDR3 DNA, CDR3 protein. A D gene is named only where the DNA matches it firmly. The size entry is marked missing in some rows and otherwise reads once, few, many or a size class.

>once|TRBJ2-5|TRBD1|TRBV30
TGTGCCTGGAGGGACAGGGGGAAAGAGACCCAGTACTTC
CAWRDRGKETQYF
>NA|TRBJ1-3|TRBD1|TRBV9
TGTGCCAGCAGCGCCAACCCGGGACAGGGGCACGGAAACACCATATATTTT
CASSANPGQGHGNTIYF
>NA|TRBJ2-7|NA|TRBV30
TGTGCCTGGAGTGTAACAGGCTCTCCCTACGAGCAGTACTTC
CAWSVTGSPYEQYF
>NA|TRBJ1-2|TRBD1|TRBV6-1
TGTGCCAGCAGTGAAGCCCATCGGACAGGGAGGGGCTATGGCTACACCTTC
CASSEAHRTGRGYGYTF
>NA|TRBJ1-3|NA|TRBV5-1
TGCGCCAGCAGCCCCCAGCAGGGTGCCGGAAACACCATATATTTT
CASSPQQGAGNTIYF
>NA|TRBJ1-1|NA|TRBV5-4
TGTGCCAGCAGCTTTCCTCCCATCATGGGAGGGACTGAAGCTTTCTTT
CASSFPPIMGGTEAFF
>NA|TRBJ2-1|NA|TRBV12-5
TGTGCTAGTGGTTTGACCGTTTCGATTACAACTGAGCAGTTCTTC
CASGLTVSITTEQFF
>once|TRBJ2-7|NA|TRBV19
TGTGCCACTATAGACAGATACGAGCAGTACTTC
CATIDRYEQYF
>NA|TRBJ1-2|TRBD1|TRBV10-3
TGTGCCATCAGTGAGGGCAGGGGGGACTATGGCTACACCTTC
CAISEGRGDYGYTF
>NA|TRBJ2-1|NA|TRBV30
TGTGCCTGGGGACCAGGGCTCAACACACACAATGAGCAGTTCTTC
CAWGPGLNTHNEQFF
>NA|TRBJ2-1|TRBD2|TRBV7-3
TGTGCCAGCAGTACAGGGACTAGCGGGGAGAGCAATGAGCAGTTCTTC
CASSTGTSGESNEQFF
>NA|TRBJ1-5|TRBD1|TRBV10-3
TGTGCCACCGACCCGACAGGGAGAAGCAATCAGCCCCAGCATTTT
CATDPTGRSNQPQHF
>NA|TRBJ2-6|NA|TRBV4-3
TGCGCCAGCAGCCAAGAACTTTTCTCTGGGGCCAACGTCCTGACTTTC
CASSQELFSGANVLTF
>NA|TRBJ1-1|NA|TRBV28
TGTGCCAGCAGTCCCAGGGCAGCCCAAGCTTTCTTT
CASSPRAAQAFF
>NA|TRBJ2-2|NA|TRBV10-1
TGCGCCAGCAGTGCCGGACAGCTAGACACCGGTAGGGAGCTGTTTTTT
CASSAGQLDTGRELFF
>NA|TRBJ1-1|TRBD1|TRBV6-6
TGTGCCAGCAGTTACGGGACAGGGGGATTCGCTGAAGCTTTCTTT
CASSYGTGGFAEAFF
>NA|TRBJ1-3|NA|TRBV4-3
TGCGCCAGCAGCCAAGAGGCGCAGGGACTCTCCGGAAACACCATATATTTT
CASSQEAQGLSGNTIYF
>NA|TRBJ1-2|TRBD1|TRBV6-5
TGTGCCAGCAGTCGACAGGGAGGAGATGGCTACACCTTC
CASSRQGGDGYTF
>NA|TRBJ1-1|NA|TRBV6-1
TGTGCCAGCAGGGAATCTCCGGGGTGGAGCACCCCTGAAGCTTTCTTT
CASRESPGWSTPEAFF
>NA|TRBJ2-7|TRBD2|TRBV5-6
TGTGCCAGCAGCGACTCCGGGACTAGCGGGTACGAGCAGTACTTC
CASSDSGTSGYEQYF
>NA|TRBJ2-2|NA|TRBV5-1
TGCGCCAGCAGCCTAAGAACGGGGTCGAACACCGGGGAGCTGTTTTTT
CASSLRTGSNTGELFF
>NA|TRBJ2-5|TRBD1|TRBV6-1
TGTGCCAGCGGCAGGGGGCAAGAGACCCAGTACTTC
CASGRGQETQYF
>NA|TRBJ2-1|NA|TRBV28
TGTGCCAGCAGTTTATCTCAAGGGGTGGCGTTCTTC
CASSLSQGVAFF
>NA|TRBJ2-1|NA|TRBV27
TGTGCCAGCAGTTTATTGGGGGGAAGTGAGCAGTTCTTC
CASSLLGGSEQFF
>NA|TRBJ2-5|NA|TRBV11-3
TGTGCCAGCAGCTTAGGGGGCCAGAGAGACCAGTACTTC
CASSLGGQRDQYF
>NA|TRBJ2-1|TRBD2|TRBV4-2
TGTGCCAGCAGCCCCAGACTAGCAGGTAGCTCCTACAATGAGCAGTTCTTC
CASSPRLAGSSYNEQFF
>once|TRBJ2-5|TRBD2|TRBV5-1
TGCGCCAGCAGCGGAGGGCGGGGGAACCAAGAGACCCAGTACTTC
CASSGGRGNQETQYF
>NA|TRBJ1-1|NA|TRBV19
TGTGCCAGTACCCTGACAGATAACACTGAAGCTTTCTTT
CASTLTDNTEAFF